A selection of T cell receptor beta chains follows, all from one sample in a study of T cell repertoires in cytomegalovirus infection. From the reads, TCRdb called clonotypes with MiXCR, one entry per CDR3 protein. The sample consists of 500,000 to 600,000 distinct CDR3 sequences, about 15% of them appearing once. The sample was CD8+ T cells from PBMCs. These receptors were collected from a human donor in good health (CMV status not recorded). Some clones in this sample may be carry-over from other donors' samples. Each CDR3 is given with its conserved first and last residue. The D gene is left open where the match is weak. A row's size may be missing; if present it is once, few, many or a size class.

D gene | J gene | clone size | V gene | CDR3 protein | CDR3 DNA
- | TRBJ2-7 | few | TRBV7-9 | CASKGSDLEQYF | TGTGCCAGCAAGGGGTCCGACCTCGAGCAGTACTTC
- | TRBJ2-1 | - | TRBV9 | CASSVAGAGSYNEQFF | TGTGCCAGCAGCGTAGCTGGCGCGGGGTCCTACAATGAGCAGTTCTTC
TRBD2 | TRBJ2-1 | - | TRBV9 | CASSTSTGGSEYNEQFF | TGTGCCAGCAGCACCAGTACCGGCGGGAGTGAATACAATGAGCAGTTCTTC
TRBD2 | TRBJ2-3 | few | TRBV9 | CASSPRTSGSDDTQYF | TGTGCCAGCAGCCCGCGGACTAGCGGGAGTGACGATACGCAGTATTTT
- | TRBJ1-5 | many | TRBV20-1 | CSARDPTGYGSNQPQHF | TGCAGTGCTAGAGATCCTACCGGATATGGGAGCAATCAGCCCCAGCATTTT
- | TRBJ2-2 | many | TRBV7-9 | CAVPGLTGELFF | TGTGCAGTACCGGGGCTTACCGGGGAGCTGTTTTTT
- | TRBJ2-5 | - | TRBV7-9 | CASSREGSSGTQYF | TGTGCCAGCAGCCGCGAGGGGTCATCAGGGACCCAGTACTTC
- | TRBJ1-5 | many | TRBV19 | CASSIGQGLNQPQHF | TGTGCCAGTAGTATAGGGCAGGGGCTCAATCAGCCCCAGCATTTT
TRBD1 | TRBJ2-7 | - | TRBV27 | CASSLSGTGDYEQYF | TGTGCCAGCAGTTTATCCGGGACAGGGGACTACGAGCAGTACTTC
TRBD2 | TRBJ2-7 | - | TRBV3-1 | CASSQELAGVWEQYF | TGTGCCAGCAGCCAAGAACTAGCGGGAGTTTGGGAGCAGTACTTC
TRBD1 | TRBJ2-3 | many | TRBV11-2 | CASSPGQGLDTQYF | TGTGCCAGCAGCCCCGGACAGGGGTTGGATACGCAGTATTTT
TRBD1 | TRBJ2-7 | many | TRBV7-8 | CASSLVQGALEQYF | TGTGCCAGCAGCTTAGTGCAGGGGGCGCTTGAGCAGTACTTC
- | TRBJ1-1 | few | TRBV10-1 | CASSESVGFTEAFF | TGCGCCAGCAGTGAGTCAGTAGGGTTCACTGAAGCTTTCTTT